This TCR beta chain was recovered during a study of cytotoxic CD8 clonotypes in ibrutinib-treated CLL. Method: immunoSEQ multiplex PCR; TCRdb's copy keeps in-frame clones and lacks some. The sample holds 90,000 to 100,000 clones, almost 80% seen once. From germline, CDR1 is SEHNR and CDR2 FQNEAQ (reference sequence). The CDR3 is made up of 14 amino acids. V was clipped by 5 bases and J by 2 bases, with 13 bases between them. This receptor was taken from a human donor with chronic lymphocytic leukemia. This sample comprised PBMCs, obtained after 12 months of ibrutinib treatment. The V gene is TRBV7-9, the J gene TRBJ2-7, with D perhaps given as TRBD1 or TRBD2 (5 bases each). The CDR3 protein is CASSQTAATYEQYF. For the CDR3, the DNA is TGTGCCAGCAGCCAGACAGCGGCGACCTACGAGCAGTACTTC.